One sample yielded the 14 T cell receptor beta chains listed below, sequenced in a study of T cell responses to AZD1222 COVID-19 vaccine. The protocol was immunoSEQ multiplex PCR, while the TCRdb copy is restricted to in-frame clones and leaves out a portion. Of 100,000 to 150,000 clones listed, more than 85% were seen once; the top ten hold about 5%. The source was peripheral blood, collected on day 0 of AZD1222 vaccination. The receptors shown here come from an adult in good health.

The rearrangement links TRBV19 to TRBJ2-7; D gene uncertain. The V end was cut by 3 bases, the J end by 4 bases, with 10 bases between. The CDR3 consists of 13 residues. CDR1 is LNHDA, CDR2 SQIVND, per germline (reference sequence). The CDR3 reads CASSIVSHYEQYF. The DNA of the CDR3 is TGTGCCAGTAGTATTGTCTCCCATTACGAGCAGTACTTC.

Concerning this clone itself: Other DNA sequences from this sample encode an identical CDR3 as well. The chain combines TRBV12-3 or TRBV12-4 with TRBJ2-7, with a weak D call TRBD2 (6 bases). V lost 3 bases, J lost 0 bases, and 6 bases lay in between. The CDR3 runs to 13 residues. For the CDR3, the DNA is TGTGCCAGCAGTTTCGGGAGCTCCTACGAGCAGTACTTC. Protein product: CASSFGSSYEQYF.

The rearrangement links TRBV11-1 to TRBJ1-1, with D tentatively TRBD1 (5 bases). The CDR3 has 13 amino acids. The V and J ends lost 5 bases and 1 base respectively, with 8 bases between them. The V gene's germline CDR1 is SGHAT and CDR2 FQDESV (reference sequence). In DNA form, the CDR3 reads TGTGCCAGCAGCCGACAGCGGAACACTGAAGCTTTCTTT. Translating it yields CASSRQRNTEAFF.

The chain couples TRBV27 to TRBJ1-6; 8 bases are a match to TRBD1. V shed 11 bases, J shed 5 bases, and the junction held 5 bases outside the gene matches. Per the germline V gene, CDR1 is MNHEY and CDR2 is SMNVEV (reference sequence). There are 13 residues in the CDR3. CDR3 nucleotide sequence: TGTGCCGTCGGGACAGGAAATAATTCACCCCTCCACTTT. As protein: CAVGTGNNSPLHF.

The chain has TRBV18 and TRBJ2-5; D assignment may be TRBD1 or TRBD2 (6 bases each). Per germline, CDR1 KGHSH and CDR2 LQKENI. This CDR3 spans 15 amino acids. V was shortened by 0 bases and J by 1 base, with 9 bases between the two germline ends. The CDR3 DNA sequence: TGTGCCAGCTCACCACCAGGGGGGTTCCAAGAGACCCAGTACTTC. Translating gives CASSPPGGFQETQYF.

The sample holds one count of this clone. The chain couples TRBV7-8 to TRBJ2-7; weak D call: TRBD1 (7 bases). V lost 1 base and J lost 0, with 19 bases in between. The CDR3 has 18 residues. Germline V gene lookup returns CDR1 SGHVS and CDR2 FQNEAQ. The CDR3 nucleotides are TGTGCCAGCAGCTTAGGATATGGAGGGGGCCAGTCCTCCTACGAGCAGTACTTC. Amino acid sequence: CASSLGYGGGQSSYEQYF.

This clone appeared once. The J gene is TRBJ2-7, the V gene TRBV7-9; the D gene is possibly TRBD1 (5 bases). Trimming took off 5 bases at V and 1 base at J, with 9 bases between the two ends. Germline V lookup: CDR1 SEHNR, CDR2 FQNEAQ (reference sequence). This CDR3 contains 13 residues. The CDR3 nucleotides read TGTGCCAGCAGCGTACAGGTTTCCTACGAGCAGTACTTC. This codes for CASSVQVSYEQYF.

The chain recombines TRBV4-2 with TRBJ1-2; the D is unclear. Germline V CDR1 and CDR2: LGHNA, YNFKEQ. The CDR3 runs to 15 residues. Trimming removed 1 base at V and 4 bases at J, with 13 bases between. The CDR3 here is CASSQGSGEFYGYTF. For the CDR3, the DNA is TGTGCCAGCAGCCAAGGGTCCGGGGAATTCTATGGCTACACCTTC.

This clone was recorded once. V and J are TRBV4-3 and TRBJ1-4; D unclear. V shed 4 bases and J shed 7 bases, with 10 bases lying between them. Germline lookup yields CDR1 LGHNA and CDR2 YSLEER. The CDR3 runs to 13 residues. CDR3 DNA sequence: TGCGCCAGCAGCCTTCAGCGGGGTGAAAAACTGTTTTTT. Translation gives CASSLQRGEKLFF.

CDR3 residues: CASSLGPGAAEQYF. The CDR3 nucleotides read TGTGCCAGCAGCTTGGGCCCCGGTGCGGCCGAGCAGTACTTC. This chain joins TRBV7-2 and TRBJ2-7; D is unclear. CDR3 length: 14 residues. Germline CDR1 SGHTA, CDR2 FQGNSA. The ends were cut back, 3 bases at V and 6 bases at J, with 15 bases in the middle.

J is TRBJ2-5 and V is TRBV7-3; 11 bases align to TRBD2. The germline V gene encodes CDR1 SGHTA and CDR2 FQGTGA. The CDR3 covers 19 residues. With V trimmed by 8 bases and J by 3 bases, 20 bases remained unmatched. CDR3 region: CASPTSRNSGREWEETQYF. The CDR3 region has the DNA TGTGCCAGCCCAACTTCTCGCAATAGCGGGAGGGAGTGGGAAGAGACCCAGTACTTC.

V gene TRBV28 combines with J gene TRBJ2-7; D remains ambiguous. In germline, CDR1 is MDHEN, CDR2 SYDVKM. With 6 bases removed from V and 3 bases from J, the gap between germline ends came to 9 bases. The CDR3 length is 12 residues. CDR3 residues: CASRVRNYEQYF. The DNA for the CDR3 is TGTGCCAGCAGAGTCCGGAACTACGAGCAGTACTTC.

The chain combines TRBV7-2 with TRBJ2-7, with 9 bases identical to TRBD1. The J segment lost 4 bases and the V segment lost 5 bases, leaving 6 bases of the junction unmatched. The CDR3 consists of 14 residues. In germline, CDR1 is SGHTA, CDR2 FQGNSA. The CDR3 DNA reads TGTGCCAGCAGCCAGACAGGGGGTAAATACGAGCAGTACTTC. The encoded protein is CASSQTGGKYEQYF.

As for this clone: Mismatch with germline at one junction end may stem from a read error. This sequence joins TRBV7-7 and TRBJ2-1; 12 nucleotides line up with TRBD2. This CDR3 spans 13 amino acids. The V gene's germline CDR1 is SSHAT and CDR2 FNYEAQ (reference sequence). The chain's CDR3 is CASSLTSGGDQFF. The CDR3 DNA reads as TGTGCTAGCAGCTTGACTAGCGGGGGAGATCAGTTCTTC.